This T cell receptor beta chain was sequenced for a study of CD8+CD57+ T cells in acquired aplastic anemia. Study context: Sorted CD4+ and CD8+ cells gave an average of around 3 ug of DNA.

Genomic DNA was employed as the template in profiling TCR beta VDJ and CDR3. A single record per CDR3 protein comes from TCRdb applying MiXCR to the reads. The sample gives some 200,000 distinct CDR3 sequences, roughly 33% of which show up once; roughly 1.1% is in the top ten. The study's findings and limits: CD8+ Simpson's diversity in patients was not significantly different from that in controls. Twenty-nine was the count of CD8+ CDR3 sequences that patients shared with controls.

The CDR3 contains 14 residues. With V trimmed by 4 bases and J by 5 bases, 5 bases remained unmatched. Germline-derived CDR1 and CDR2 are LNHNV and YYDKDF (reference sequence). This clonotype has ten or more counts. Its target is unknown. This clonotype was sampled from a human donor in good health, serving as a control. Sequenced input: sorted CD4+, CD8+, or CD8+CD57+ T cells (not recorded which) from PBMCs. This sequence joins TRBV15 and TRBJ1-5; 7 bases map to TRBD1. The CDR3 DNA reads TGTGCCACCAGCAAAAGACAGGGCGATCAGCCCCAGCATTTT. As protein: CATSKRQGDQPQHF.